Here is one T cell receptor (beta chain) with its context. This clone has a single count. Its antigen is unknown. Per-base quality was not reported, and no clone a single base away is much larger than it. These data originate in a study of blood T cell repertoires in COVID-19 (TCRdb year 2020). Notes on the research overall: Samples from collaborators originated in the United States, Italy and Spain and spanned both the acute and convalescent phases of COVID-19. Subjects who had been exposed to COVID-19, were actively infected with it, or had recovered from it provided the deeply sampled blood TCRbeta repertoires that made up the dataset. The prospective study material was composed of cDNA or gDNA derived from T cells, B-cell-depleted T cells, or PBMCs. Samples were obtained from the ongoing ImmuneRACE study (first 160 participants) and from over 1,000 subjects provided by 6 global collaborators. The repertoires were released in a freely available public database meant as a resource for research on the immune response to SARS-CoV-2. A de-identified subject ID, COVID-19 status, age in years and sex were almost always included in the sample metadata. Where available, HLA class I and class II types were obtained from metadata supplied by the sample provider rather than from assay-based typing.

TCRbeta CDR3 regions were amplified from genomic DNA using the immunoSEQ Assay, a bias-controlled multiplex PCR. Per the original workflow: The number of nucleated cells in each sample was estimated by amplification of reference gene primers within the assay. To quantify the absolute abundance of each unique TCRbeta CDR3 rearrangement, sequence reads were collapsed and filtered. Productive Simpson clonality was computed per sample as the square root of Simpson's diversity index over productive rearrangements. In TCRdb, the immuneACCESS table is reduced to in-frame sequences with V and J assigned. These tables do not hold every clone; where another copy was compared, an unresolved V gene accounts for under half, and the others remain unexplained. D and trimming come from the DNA, and the V and J calls and clone size come from that table. The sample table shows approximately 100,000 clones, and approximately 90% are seen once. Together, the top ten hold about 18% of the sample.

Paper-wide results and their limitations: The amount of clinical and demographic metadata varied by source and participant and was provided uncurated.

Based on the germline V gene, the CDR1 and CDR2 sequences are SNHLY and FYNNEI. V and J are truncated by 2 bases and 3 bases respectively, leaving an intervening sequence of 11 bases. The CDR3 sequence holds 15 residues, the cysteine and phenylalanine included. The CDR3 DNA has 45 bases and is translated from base 1. Each collaborating institution followed its own protocols to collect whole blood in K2EDTA tubes. For TCRbeta analysis, collaborators shipped samples in one of three forms: frozen whole blood, isolated PBMCs, or DNA extracted from either of those sample types. Material: peripheral blood. This clonotype originated in a human donor with acute or convalescent COVID-19. The donor label of this sample is uncertain. This chain is built from TRBV2 and TRBJ2-1; the D gene is possibly TRBD2, with 5 bases matching. The CDR3 reads CASSEQTGNYNEQFF. The sequenced DNA is TGTGCCAGCAGTGAACAGACGGGAAACTACAATGAGCAGTTCTTC.